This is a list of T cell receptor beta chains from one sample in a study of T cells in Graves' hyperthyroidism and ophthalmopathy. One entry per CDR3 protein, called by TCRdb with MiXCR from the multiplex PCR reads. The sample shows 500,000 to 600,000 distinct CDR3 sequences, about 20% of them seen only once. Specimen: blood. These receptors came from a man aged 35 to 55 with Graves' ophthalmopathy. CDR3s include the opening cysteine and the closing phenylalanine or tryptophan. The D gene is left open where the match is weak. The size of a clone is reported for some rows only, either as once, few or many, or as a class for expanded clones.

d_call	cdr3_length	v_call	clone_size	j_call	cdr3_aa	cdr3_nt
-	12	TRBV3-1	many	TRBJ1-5	CASSQGFQPQHF	TGTGCCAGCAGCCAGGGTTTTCAGCCCCAGCATTTT
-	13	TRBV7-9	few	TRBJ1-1	CASSAETNTEAFF	TGTGCCAGCAGTGCTGAGACCAACACTGAAGCTTTCTTT
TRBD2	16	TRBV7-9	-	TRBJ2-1	CASSPTAGGGGPEQFF	TGTGCCAGCAGCCCAACCGCCGGTGGCGGGGGTCCTGAGCAGTTCTTC
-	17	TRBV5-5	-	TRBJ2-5	CASSFAAGRRGQETQYF	TGTGCCAGCAGCTTCGCCGCGGGCCGGAGGGGCCAAGAGACCCAGTACTTC
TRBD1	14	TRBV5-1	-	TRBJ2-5	CASSYTGGVETQYF	TGCGCCAGCAGCTATACAGGGGGCGTGGAGACCCAGTACTTC
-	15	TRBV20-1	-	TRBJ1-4	CSARAPGAMNEKLFF	TGCAGTGCTAGGGCCCCGGGGGCAATGAATGAAAAACTGTTTTTT
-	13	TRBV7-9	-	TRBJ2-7	CASSLDSGDEQYF	TGTGCCAGCAGCCTGGACTCGGGGGACGAGCAGTACTTC
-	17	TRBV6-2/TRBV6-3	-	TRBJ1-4	CASPYHTGRVTNEKLFF	TGTGCCAGCCCCTATCACACAGGGCGGGTAACTAATGAAAAACTGTTTTTT
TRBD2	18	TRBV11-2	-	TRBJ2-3	CASGYPPTGTSASDTQYF	TGTGCCAGCGGATACCCCCCTACCGGGACTAGCGCTTCCGATACGCAGTATTTT
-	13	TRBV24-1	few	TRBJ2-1	CATSDGQRDEQFF	TGTGCCACCAGTGATGGCCAGCGGGATGAGCAGTTCTTC
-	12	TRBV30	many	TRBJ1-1	CAWTDANTEAFF	TGTGCCTGGACAGATGCGAACACTGAAGCTTTCTTT
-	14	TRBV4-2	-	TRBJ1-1	CASSQGSLNTEAFF	TGTGCCAGCAGCCAAGGCAGCTTGAACACTGAAGCTTTCTTT
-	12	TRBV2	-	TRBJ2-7	CASSDQGSEQYF	TGTGCCAGCAGCGATCAGGGTAGCGAGCAGTACTTC
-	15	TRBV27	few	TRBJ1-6	CASSLEGVQNSPLHF	TGTGCCAGCAGTTTAGAAGGGGTTCAAAATTCACCCCTCCACTTT
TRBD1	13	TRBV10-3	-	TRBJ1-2	CAISLGQGAGYTF	TGTGCCATCAGCCTGGGACAGGGGGCAGGCTACACCTTC
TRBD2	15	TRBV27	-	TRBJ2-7	CASSLRTSGTYEQYF	TGTGCCAGCAGCCTGAGGACTAGCGGTACCTACGAGCAGTACTTC
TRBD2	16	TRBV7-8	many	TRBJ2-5	CASSLNSGGAGETQYF	TGTGCCAGCAGCTTAAATAGCGGGGGGGCCGGGGAGACCCAGTACTTC
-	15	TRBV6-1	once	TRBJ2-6	CASTLSGAGANVLTF	TGTGCCAGCACCTTATCAGGGGCTGGGGCCAACGTCCTGACTTTC
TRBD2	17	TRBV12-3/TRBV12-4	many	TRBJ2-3	CASSPPTAREGTDTQYF	TGTGCCAGCAGTCCACCCACGGCGCGGGAGGGCACAGATACGCAGTATTTT
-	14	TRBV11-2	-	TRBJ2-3	CASSVRANTDTQYF	TGTGCCAGCAGCGTCCGGGCCAACACAGATACGCAGTATTTT
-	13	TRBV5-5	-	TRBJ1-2	CASSDLPSYGYTF	TGTGCCAGCAGCGACCTCCCAAGCTATGGCTACACCTTC
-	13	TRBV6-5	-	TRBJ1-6	CASSNQQESPLHF	TGTGCCAGCAGTAACCAGCAAGAATCACCCCTCCACTTT
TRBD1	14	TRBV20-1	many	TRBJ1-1	CSASRQGMSTEAFF	TGCAGTGCTAGCAGACAGGGGATGAGCACTGAAGCTTTCTTT
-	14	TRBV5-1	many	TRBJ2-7	CASSLARRGGEQYF	TGCGCCAGCAGCTTGGCCCGGAGGGGCGGCGAGCAGTACTTC
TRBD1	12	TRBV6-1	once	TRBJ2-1	CASSLTGNERFF	TGTGCCAGCAGCCTGACAGGGAATGAGCGGTTCTTC
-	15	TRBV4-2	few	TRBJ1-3	CASSQDRDTLNTIYF	TGTGCCAGCAGCCAAGATCGTGACACATTAAACACCATATATTTT
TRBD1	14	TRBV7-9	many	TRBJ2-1	CASSSGQGADEQFF	TGTGCCAGCAGCTCGGGACAGGGGGCGGATGAGCAGTTCTTC
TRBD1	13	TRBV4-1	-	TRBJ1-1	CASKRQGDTEAFF	TGCGCCAGCAAAAGACAGGGAGACACTGAAGCTTTCTTT
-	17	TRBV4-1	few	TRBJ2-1	CASSQGPGGAGLDEQFF	TGCGCCAGCAGCCAAGGTCCCGGAGGGGCGGGTCTCGATGAGCAGTTCTTC
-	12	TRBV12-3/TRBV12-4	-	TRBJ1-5	CASSYRNQPQHF	TGTGCCAGCAGTTACCGCAATCAGCCCCAGCATTTT
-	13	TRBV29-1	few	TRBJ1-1	CSAFPGQNTEAFF	TGCAGCGCGTTTCCGGGACAGAACACTGAAGCTTTCTTT
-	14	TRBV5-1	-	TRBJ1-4	CASSLSGANEKLFF	TGCGCCAGCAGCTTATCCGGGGCTAATGAAAAACTGTTTTTT
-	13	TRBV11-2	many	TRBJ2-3	CASRDGHTDTQYF	TGTGCCAGCAGGGACGGGCACACAGATACGCAGTATTTT
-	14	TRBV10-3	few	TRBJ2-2	CAISDTSLTGELFF	TGTGCCATCAGTGACACTAGTCTGACCGGGGAGCTGTTTTTT